This T cell receptor (beta chain) was retrieved from a study of blood T cell repertoires in COVID-19. The CDR3 covers 16 residues. The germline V gene has CDR1 SNHLY and CDR2 FYNNEI. Trimming took 2 bases from V and 1 from J; bases not matched to a gene: 6. The protocol was immunoSEQ multiplex PCR, while the TCRdb copy is restricted to in-frame clones and leaves out a portion. The sample carries fewer than 450,000 clones, 90% to 95% recorded once. This clonotype originated in a young woman who had recovered from COVID-19. The specimen was peripheral blood. V and J are TRBV2 and TRBJ1-1; the match to TRBD1 covers 8 bases. DNA of the CDR3: TGTGCCAGCAGTGAATTTCTTGGGACAGGGAACACTGAAGCTTTCTTT. Protein: CASSEFLGTGNTEAFF.